These 15 T cell receptor beta chains share one sample of origin, sequenced in a study of control samples from healthy donors and cancer patients (dated by TCRdb to between 2020 and 2021). Receptors were amplified or captured by the immunoSEQ multiplex PCR assay. TCRdb holds this immuneACCESS table with in-frame rearrangements only. Some clones are missing; in checked studies, unresolved V genes explain under half, and the rest has no known cause. The sample table lists some 130,000 clones, approximately 89% of them with a count of one. The top ten constitute 3% to 4% of the sample. Sequenced input: blood. Receptor source: a middle-aged man in good health.

This clone was seen once. The chain employs TRBV5-4 and TRBJ2-1; no reliable D call. Looked up from germline, CDR1 is SGHNT and CDR2 is YYREEE (reference sequence). Trimming stripped 4 bases from V and 1 base from J, with 15 bases between. This CDR3 spans 16 amino acids. CDR3 protein: CASSRPQTGSYNEQFF. The CDR3 region has the DNA TGTGCCAGCAGCCGGCCACAGACTGGATCCTACAATGAGCAGTTCTTC. Supplemented by reference TRBV5-4 and TRBJ2-1, the full variable domain reads ETGVTQSPTHLIKTRGQQVTLRCSSQSGHNTVSWYQQALGQGPQFIFQYYREEENGRGNFPPRFSGLQFPNYSSELNVNALELDDSALYLCASSRPQTGSYNEQFFGPGTRLTVL.

This sequence joins TRBV19 and TRBJ2-7; 12 nucleotides match TRBD2. CDR1 and CDR2 from the germline V gene are LNHDA and SQIVND (reference sequence). This CDR3 is built from 16 residues. V shed 5 bases, J shed 5 bases, and the junction held 10 bases outside the gene matches. The CDR3 reads CASSYFLAGGVNEQYF. The CDR3 DNA reads TGTGCCAGTAGTTACTTTCTAGCGGGGGGGGTCAACGAGCAGTACTTC.

The genes are TRBV10-3 and TRBJ1-6; D is ambiguous. Trimming removed 2 bases at V and 9 bases at J, with 5 bases between. The germline gives CDR1 ENHRY, CDR2 SYGVKD. The CDR3 is 12 residues long. The CDR3, as DNA: TGTGCCATCAGTGAGATCGCTTCACCCCTCCACTTT. Translated: CAISEIASPLHF.

V usage is TRBV6-5 and J usage is TRBJ1-4; 8 positions match TRBD1. Germline lookup yields CDR1 MNHEY and CDR2 SVGAGI. V lost 5 bases, J lost 10 bases, and 6 bases stayed unmatched. This CDR3 is 13 amino acids long. The CDR3: CASSIGTGGKLFF. CDR3 in DNA: TGTGCCAGCAGTATAGGGACAGGAGGAAAACTGTTTTTT.

This chain connects TRBV5-5 to TRBJ2-4; tentative D call: TRBD1 (5 bases). The CDR3 runs 16 residues. V lost 0 bases and J 3 bases, leaving 13 bases between the germline ends. The germline V gene has CDR1 SGHKS and CDR2 YYEKEE (reference sequence). CDR3 loop: CASSLAREYVKNIQYF. In DNA, the CDR3 is TGTGCCAGCAGCTTGGCCAGGGAATATGTCAAAAACATTCAGTACTTC.

In this sample, this clone turned up a few times. This rearrangement joins TRBV10-2 to TRBJ1-5, with D perhaps TRBD1 (5 bases). This CDR3 comprises 15 residues. The V end was cut by 5 bases, the J end by 0 bases, with 11 bases between. Germline CDR1 WSHSY, CDR2 SAAADI. This chain's CDR3 is CASSWEGYSNQPQHF. CDR3 bases: TGCGCCAGCAGTTGGGAGGGGTATAGCAATCAGCCCCAGCATTTT.

Only one count was recorded for this clone. V gene TRBV6-5 combines with J gene TRBJ1-2, with TRBD1 identical over 12 bases. J lost 8 bases, V lost 8 bases, and 9 bases had no gene match. The CDR3 length is 14 residues. Per the germline V gene, CDR1 is MNHEY and CDR2 is SVGAGI. CDR3 amino acids: CASCAGTGGDGYTF. The CDR3, as DNA: TGTGCCAGCTGCGCCGGGACAGGGGGCGACGGCTACACCTTC.

This clone appeared a single time. The chain uses TRBV5-1 and TRBJ1-6, with 7 positions matching TRBD1. Germline V gives CDR1 SGHRS, CDR2 YFSETQ. The J segment lost 11 bases and the V segment lost 4 bases, leaving 6 bases of the junction unmatched. This CDR3 comprises 13 residues. The DNA of the CDR3 is TGCGCCAGCAGCCTCGGACAGGAGGCACCCCTCCACTTT. Translating gives CASSLGQEAPLHF.

This chain links TRBV10-2 with TRBJ1-1; possible D gene TRBD1, 6 bases. The V and J ends lost 10 bases and 3 bases respectively, with 18 bases between them. This CDR3 spans 14 amino acids. Germline-derived CDR1 and CDR2 are WSHSY and SAAADI. DNA of the CDR3: TGCGCCATTCAAGGGGGGCGGGCGGACACTGAAGCTTTCTTT. Protein product: CAIQGGRADTEAFF.

The chain combines TRBV4-3 with TRBJ2-3; maybe TRBD2 (6 bases). Germline CDR1 is LGHNA and CDR2 is YSLEER. The CDR3 is 16 amino acids. Trimming took 3 bases from V and 0 from J, leaving 13 bases between them. The CDR3 DNA is TGCGCCAGCAGCCATCTGGGCGGGGCTAGCACAGATACGCAGTATTTT. The encoded protein is CASSHLGGASTDTQYF.

The genes are TRBV19 and TRBJ1-2; TRBD1 agrees at 9 bases. This CDR3 is 16 amino acids long. Germline CDR1 is LNHDA and CDR2 is SQIVND (reference sequence). V shed 4 bases, J shed 5 bases, and the junction held 11 bases outside the gene matches. As DNA, the CDR3 is TGTGCCAGTAGTACCCCCAACAGGGGGCGATTGTATGGCTACACCTTC. Amino acid sequence: CASSTPNRGRLYGYTF. The full variable domain, its missing parts supplied by reference TRBV19 and TRBJ1-2, is DGGITQSPKYLFRKEGQNVTLSCEQNLNHDAMYWYRQDPGQGLRLIYYSQIVNDFQKGDIAEGYSVSREKKESFPLTVTSAQKNPTAFYLCASSTPNRGRLYGYTFGSGTRLTVV.

V and J are TRBV7-9 and TRBJ2-7, with D tentatively TRBD2 (7 bases). V was cut by 5 bases and J by 1 base, with 15 bases left in between. The length of the CDR3 is 15 residues. Germline V gene lookup returns CDR1 SEHNR and CDR2 FQNEAQ (reference sequence). This CDR3 reads CASSPSEGGSYEQYF. As DNA, the CDR3 is TGTGCCAGCAGCCCCAGTGAGGGGGGGTCCTACGAGCAGTACTTC.

This clone came up a few times. This chain joins TRBV10-2 and TRBJ1-1; D remains ambiguous. There are 13 residues in the CDR3. V was pared by 1 base and J by 4 bases, with 7 bases between. Germline loops: CDR1 WSHSY, CDR2 SAAADI. The CDR3 loop reads CASSEYRPTEAFF. CDR3 nucleotide sequence: TGCGCCAGCAGTGAGTATCGGCCCACTGAAGCTTTCTTT.

This rearrangement joins TRBV29-1 to TRBJ2-7; no firm D call. V lost 1 base, J lost 1 base, and 14 bases lay in between. Germline V gene lookup returns CDR1 SQVTM and CDR2 ANQGSEA. This CDR3 is built from 15 residues. The CDR3 here is CSVEVWGSSSYEQYF. As DNA, the CDR3 is TGCAGCGTTGAAGTCTGGGGAAGTAGTTCCTACGAGCAGTACTTC.

The gene calls are TRBV27 and TRBJ1-4; D gene uncertain. This CDR3 has 12 amino acids. Trimming left V 6 bases short and J 11 bases short, with 13 bases between. Germline lookup yields CDR1 MNHEY and CDR2 SMNVEV (reference sequence). The CDR3 loop reads CASRTPRGKLFF. The CDR3 nucleotides read TGTGCCAGCAGAACGCCTCGCGGGAAACTGTTTTTT.